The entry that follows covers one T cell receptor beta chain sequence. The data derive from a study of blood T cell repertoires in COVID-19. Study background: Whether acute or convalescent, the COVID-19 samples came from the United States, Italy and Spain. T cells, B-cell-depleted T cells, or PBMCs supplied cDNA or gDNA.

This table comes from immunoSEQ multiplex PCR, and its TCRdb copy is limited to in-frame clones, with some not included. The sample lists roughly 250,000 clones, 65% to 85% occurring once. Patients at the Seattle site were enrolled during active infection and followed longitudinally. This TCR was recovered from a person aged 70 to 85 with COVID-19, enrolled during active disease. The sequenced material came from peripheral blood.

The CDR3 coding sequence is TGTGCCAGCCAGGGTCCAGGGCCGGATACGCAGTATTTT. It translates to CASQGPGPDTQYF. V usage is TRBV28 and J usage is TRBJ2-3, with D perhaps matching TRBD1 (5 bases). Per the germline V gene, CDR1 is MDHEN and CDR2 is SYDVKM. V lost 8 bases to trimming and J lost 6 bases, with 15 bases between them. This CDR3 is built from 13 residues.